Shown below are 20 T cell receptor beta chains from a single sample sequenced in a study of blood T cell repertoires in COVID-19. Using immunoSEQ multiplex PCR, the repertoire was profiled, and TCRdb retains in-frame clones only, with some absent. Of roughly 120,000 clones detected, 75% to 90% appear once; the ten largest clones hold 18%. The sequenced sample consisted of peripheral blood. The receptors were sampled from a woman in her sixties or seventies with acute or convalescent COVID-19.

This clone was detected only a few times. The chain carries TRBV7-2 and TRBJ1-2, with D possibly TRBD1 on 5 matching bases. CDR1 SGHTA and CDR2 FQGNSA come from the germline V gene. This CDR3 region has 12 residues. Trimming cost V 6 bases and J 4 bases, with 9 bases left between them. The CDR3 DNA reads as TGTGCCAGCAGGCGGGACCCCTATGGCTACACCTTC. Translating gives CASRRDPYGYTF.

The rearrangement joins TRBV18 to TRBJ2-7, with a possible D match to TRBD1 (5 bases). From germline, CDR1 is KGHSH and CDR2 LQKENI. The ends were cut back, 3 bases at V and 4 bases at J, with 10 bases in the middle. This CDR3 is 13 amino acids long. The CDR3 here is CASSPRQTYEQYF. CDR3 nucleotide sequence: TGTGCCAGCTCACCGCGACAGACTTACGAGCAGTACTTC.

This sequence joins TRBV15 and TRBJ1-1; 8 bases agree with TRBD1. V lost 1 base, J lost 0 bases, and 1 base stayed unmatched. The CDR3 has 15 residues. The germline CDR1 and CDR2 sequences are LNHNV and YYDKDF (reference sequence). This chain's CDR3 is CATSRGQGMNTEAFF. The DNA for the CDR3 is TGTGCCACCAGCAGAGGACAGGGGATGAACACTGAAGCTTTCTTT.

In its sample, this clone was seen a few times. The CDR3 sequence is CASSVDSGGTGGELFF. The CDR3 DNA sequence: TGTGCCAGCAGCGTAGATAGCGGGGGGACCGGCGGGGAGCTGTTTTTT. The chain carries TRBV9 and TRBJ2-2; 10 nucleotides agree with TRBD2. Losses at the gene ends were 0 bases for V and 7 bases for J; bases not matched to a gene: 6. Per germline, CDR1 SGDLS and CDR2 YYNGEE. The CDR3 covers 16 residues.

The chain links TRBV5-4 to TRBJ1-1; D call uncertain. The ends were cut back, 4 bases at V and 2 bases at J, with 6 bases in the middle. The CDR3 has 12 residues. Germline CDR1 reads SGHNT; CDR2 reads YYREEE (reference sequence). CDR3 in DNA: TGTGCCAGCAGCCCCAGTAACACTGAAGCTTTCTTT. It yields the protein CASSPSNTEAFF.

The chain carries TRBV7-9 and TRBJ1-1; D may be TRBD1 (5 bases). V was shortened by 5 bases and J by 2 bases, with 15 bases between the two germline ends. Germline CDR1 SEHNR, CDR2 FQNEAQ (reference sequence). The CDR3 loop spans 15 amino acids. The CDR3 region has the DNA TGTGCCAGCAGCACCTGGGGTGGGGCAAACACTGAAGCTTTCTTT. It codes for CASSTWGGANTEAFF.

This clone came up a few times. The chain is built from TRBV6-5 and TRBJ2-1; D is unclear. Germline V lookup: CDR1 MNHEY, CDR2 SVGAGI. Trimming left V 5 bases short and J 6 bases short, with 14 bases between. The CDR3 runs to 14 residues. The CDR3 DNA follows: TGTGCCAGCAGTCTACCGACCGGGTCCAATGAGCAGTTCTTC. Translation gives CASSLPTGSNEQFF.

The rearrangement uses TRBV6-1 and TRBJ2-2; maybe TRBD2 (6 bases). V lost 0 bases, J lost 5 bases, and 10 bases lay in between. The CDR3 sequence is 15 residues long. CDR1 and CDR2 (germline): MNHNS, SASEGT. Written as DNA, the CDR3 is TGTGCCAGCAGTGAAGCGCAGGCGGGGACCGGGGAGCTGTTTTTT. Residues: CASSEAQAGTGELFF.

CDR3 sequence: CASSLEEWAGELFF. CDR3 in DNA: TGTGCCAGCAGCTTAGAGGAGTGGGCCGGGGAGCTGTTTTTT. V usage is TRBV7-9 and J usage is TRBJ2-2; D unresolved. This CDR3 contains 14 residues. Germline V CDR1 and CDR2: SEHNR, FQNEAQ (reference sequence). V gave up 1 base and J gave up 6 bases, with 9 bases separating them.

The chain has TRBV3-1 (or the pseudogene TRBV3-2) and TRBJ1-2; 11 bases align to TRBD1. J gave up 6 bases and V 5 bases, and 2 bases lay outside the gene matches. CDR1 and CDR2 from the germline V gene are LGHDT and YNNKEL (reference sequence). The CDR3 runs to 13 residues. The DNA of the CDR3 is TGTGCCAGCAGCGCGGGACAGGGGGATGGCTACACCTTC. This codes for CASSAGQGDGYTF.

The gene calls are TRBV5-1 and TRBJ2-1, with 14 nucleotides matching TRBD2. V trimming: 0 bases; J trimming: 9 bases; junction bases outside the gene matches: 5. Germline V gene sequence: CDR1 SGHRS, CDR2 YFSETQ. CDR3 length equals 16 residues. The CDR3 DNA reads as TGCGCCAGCAGCTTGGGTGGGACTAGCGGGAGTGTTGAGCAGTTCTTC. Translation gives CASSLGGTSGSVEQFF.

The CDR3 spells CAWSPTGGEQYF. The CDR3 nucleotides are TGTGCCTGGAGTCCGACAGGGGGCGAGCAGTACTTC. The chain joins TRBV30 to TRBJ2-7, with 9 bases lining up with TRBD1. Losses at the gene ends were 2 bases for V and 6 bases for J; bases not matched to a gene: 2. CDR1 is GTSNPN, CDR2 SVGIG, per germline (reference sequence). The CDR3 is 12 residues long.

This sequence joins TRBV7-2 and TRBJ1-2; D not resolved. There are 14 residues in the CDR3. Germline CDR1 reads SGHTA; CDR2 reads FQGNSA. Trimming removed 2 bases from V and 4 bases from J, with 11 bases in between. The CDR3 spells CASSLLGGGYGYTF. The CDR3 bases are TGTGCCAGCAGCTTACTAGGTGGAGGCTATGGCTACACCTTC.

J is TRBJ1-2 and V is TRBV6-6; the D is unclear. The CDR3 is made up of 12 amino acids. Deletions cut 8 bases from V and 8 bases from J, with 15 bases between. Germline V gene data show CDR1 as MNHNY and CDR2 as SVGAGI (reference sequence). The CDR3 bases are TGTGCCAGCCTTGGGCCAGGTGAAGGCTACACCTTC. It yields the protein CASLGPGEGYTF.

This clone was counted only a few times. The same CDR3 arises from other DNA sequences in this sample as well. The chain joins TRBV3-1 (or the pseudogene TRBV3-2) to TRBJ2-1, with D uncertain. CDR3 length: 14 residues. V was clipped by 6 bases and J by 0 bases, with 9 bases between them. Germline lookup yields CDR1 LGHDT and CDR2 YNNKEL (reference sequence). CDR3 loop: CASSFASSYNEQFF. The DNA for the CDR3 is TGTGCCAGCAGTTTTGCGAGCTCCTACAATGAGCAGTTCTTC.

The chain couples TRBV14 to TRBJ1-4, with D tentatively TRBD1 (5 bases). The CDR3 contains 13 residues. Looked up from germline, CDR1 is SGHDN and CDR2 is FVKESK. The ends were cut back, 10 bases at V and 5 bases at J, with 14 bases in the middle. The DNA of the CDR3 is TGTGCCAACAAAGAGACAGAGAATGAAAAACTGTTTTTT. This encodes CANKETENEKLFF.

The gene calls are TRBV7-2 and TRBJ2-2; D remains unclear. The V and J ends lost 3 bases and 1 base respectively, with 6 bases between them. Per the germline V gene, CDR1 is SGHTA and CDR2 is FQGNSA. CDR3 length: 14 amino acids. The CDR3 region is CASSFQQNTGELFF. As DNA, the CDR3 is TGTGCCAGCAGCTTCCAACAGAACACCGGGGAGCTGTTTTTT.

The chain combines TRBV2 with TRBJ1-1; D not certain. The germline V and J ends were trimmed by 5 bases and 4 bases, with 11 bases remaining between them. CDR1 and CDR2 (germline): SNHLY, FYNNEI. The CDR3 sequence is 13 residues long. Here the CDR3 DNA reads TGTGCCAGCAGTAATGGCAGATCCACTGAAGCTTTCTTT. Its protein is CASSNGRSTEAFF.

The V and J genes are TRBV7-9 and TRBJ2-3; 16 nucleotides line up with TRBD2. V trimming: 4 bases; J trimming: 5 bases; junction bases outside the gene matches: 9. This CDR3 spans 18 amino acids. CDR1 is SEHNR and CDR2 is FQNEAQ in the germline V gene (reference sequence). The CDR3 spells CASSSGTSGRAMLDTQYF. The CDR3 DNA reads as TGTGCCAGCAGCTCCGGGACTAGCGGGAGGGCCATGTTAGATACGCAGTATTTT. Together with reference TRBV7-9 and TRBJ2-3, the CDR3 gives the full variable domain: DTGVSQNPRHKITKRGQNVTFRCDPISEHNRLYWYRQTLGQGPEFLTYFQNEAQLEKSRLLSDRFSAERPKGSFSTLEIQRTEQGDSAMYLCASSSGTSGRAMLDTQYFGPGTRLTVL.

In this sample, this clone turned up a few times. The chain uses TRBV9 and TRBJ2-7; 8 bases line up with TRBD1. Germline V CDR1 and CDR2: SGDLS, YYNGEE. With 2 bases clipped from V and 0 bases from J, the junction kept 4 bases outside the gene matches. The CDR3 consists of 15 residues. CDR3 in DNA: TGTGCCAGCAGCGTCGGACAGGGCCACTCCTACGAGCAGTACTTC. Its translation is CASSVGQGHSYEQYF.